The present TCR beta chain was sequenced within a study of cytomegalovirus exposure and HLA in healthy donors. Study summary: Earlier work reported some 110 million unique TCR beta sequences from about 170 million T cells.

Primers included in the PCR were 60 Vbeta and 13 Jbeta primers. Some clones are missing from TCRdb's copy, which holds only in-frame ones; the method was immunoSEQ multiplex PCR. The table includes 130,000 or so clones, approximately 85% detected once. Study results and limitations: Most of the CMV-associated TCR beta chains (in a later analysis) appeared to be HLA-restricted.

The CDR3 sequence is 14 residues long. Trimming pared 3 bases from V and 1 base from J, leaving 11 bases between. The germline gives CDR1 SQVTM, CDR2 ANQGSEA. In regard to this clone: Antigen specificity is unknown.

The chain uses TRBV29-1 and TRBJ2-3, with D unresolved. This receptor was identified in a woman between 25 and 40 years old in good health and CMV-seropositive. The sample taken for sequencing was PBMCs. The CDR3 sequence: CSVEGRARTDTQYF. CDR3 nucleotide sequence: TGCAGCGTTGAGGGCCGAGCCCGCACAGATACGCAGTATTTT.